A single sample gave rise to the 30 T cell receptor beta chains below, sequenced in a study of blood T cell repertoires in COVID-19. Here immunoSEQ multiplex PCR was the method, and the copy in TCRdb shows in-frame clones only, minus some. The sample consists of about 360,000 clones, around 87% of them appearing once. Specimen: PBMCs or T cells enriched from blood (not recorded which). The receptors stem from a man aged 40-50 years in a cohort exposed to, infected with or recovered from COVID-19 (not recorded which).

The rearrangement links TRBV15 to TRBJ1-4, with 8 bases identical to TRBD1. The CDR3 sequence is 16 residues long. V was pared by 0 bases and J by 3 bases, with 3 bases of the junction left unmatched. Germline values: CDR1 LNHNV, CDR2 YYDKDF (reference sequence). The CDR3 sequence is CATSRDRTGPNEKLFF. The DNA for the CDR3 is TGTGCCACCAGCAGAGATCGGACAGGGCCTAATGAAAAACTGTTTTTT.

The genes are TRBV5-4 and TRBJ1-5, with TRBD1 matching 8 bases. Per the germline V gene, CDR1 is SGHNT and CDR2 is YYREEE (reference sequence). The CDR3 runs to 13 residues. J lost 5 bases, V lost 9 bases, and 7 bases had no gene match. CDR3 DNA sequence: TGTGCCACAGGACAGGGAGGGCATCAGCCCCAGCATTTT. Its translation is CATGQGGHQPQHF. Full variable domain (missing parts from reference TRBV5-4 and TRBJ1-5): ETGVTQSPTHLIKTRGQQVTLRCSSQSGHNTVSWYQQALGQGPQFIFQYYREEENGRGNFPPRFSGLQFPNYSSELNVNALELDDSALYLCATGQGGHQPQHFGDGTRLSIL.

The rearrangement links TRBV7-8 to TRBJ1-1; D may be TRBD1 (6 bases). CDR3 size: 14 residues. The germline V gene has CDR1 SGHVS and CDR2 FQNEAQ. With 8 bases removed from V and 2 bases from J, the gap between germline ends came to 15 bases. CDR3 region: CASRGGGQNTEAFF. The CDR3 region has the DNA TGTGCCAGCCGAGGGGGAGGGCAAAACACTGAAGCTTTCTTT. Complete variable domain (other parts from reference TRBV7-8 and TRBJ1-1): GAGVSQSPRYKVAKRGQDVALRCDPISGHVSLFWYQQALGQGPEFLTYFQNEAQLDKSGLPSDRFFAERPEGSVSTLKIQRTQQEDSAVYLCASRGGGQNTEAFFGQGTRLTVV.

The V call is TRBV27, the J call TRBJ2-1; the D gene is possibly TRBD2 (6 bases). Trimming took off 10 bases at V and 0 bases at J, with 19 bases between the two ends. There are 16 residues in the CDR3. In germline, CDR1 is MNHEY, CDR2 SMNVEV (reference sequence). CDR3 protein: CATKFIVGSSYNEQFF. CDR3 DNA: TGTGCCACCAAATTTATCGTCGGGAGCTCCTACAATGAGCAGTTCTTC.

This chain joins TRBV19 and TRBJ2-7; 7 positions agree with TRBD2. The germline gives CDR1 LNHDA, CDR2 SQIVND (reference sequence). J was trimmed by 1 base and V by 8 bases; bases with no gene match: 2. The CDR3 is made up of 12 amino acids. The CDR3 DNA reads TGTGCCAGTGCTAGCGGTTCCTACGAGCAGTACTTC. It specifies CASASGSYEQYF.

Of note for this clone: Other DNA sequences from this sample encode an identical CDR3 as well. The V gene is TRBV9, the J gene TRBJ2-1; 8 positions agree with TRBD2. CDR3 length: 15 amino acids. Germline-derived CDR1 and CDR2 are SGDLS and YYNGEE. V was clipped by 1 base and J by 4 bases; unmatched bases: 4. The CDR3 protein is CASSVSGSGYNEQFF. DNA for the CDR3: TGTGCCAGCAGCGTAAGCGGGAGCGGTTACAATGAGCAGTTCTTC.

The CDR3 sequence is CASSLRAGNGYTF. In DNA form, the CDR3 reads TGTGCCAGCAGCTTAAGGGCAGGGAATGGCTACACCTTC. This chain uses TRBV7-9 with TRBJ1-2; a possible D gene is TRBD1 (5 bases). In germline, CDR1 is SEHNR, CDR2 FQNEAQ (reference sequence). V lost 2 bases to trimming and J lost 6 bases, with 10 bases between them. This CDR3 is built from 13 residues.

This sequence joins TRBV5-4 and TRBJ2-5; D gene ambiguous. Trimming stripped 5 bases from V and 2 bases from J, with 10 bases between. Germline CDR1 is SGHNT and CDR2 is YYREEE (reference sequence). The CDR3 has 13 residues. CDR3 loop: CASSEKNQETQYF. DNA of the CDR3: TGTGCCAGCAGTGAGAAAAATCAAGAGACCCAGTACTTC.

The chain links TRBV10-3 to TRBJ2-2; 9 bases line up with TRBD1. Germline V gene lookup returns CDR1 ENHRY and CDR2 SYGVKD. V shed 6 bases, J shed 5 bases, and the junction held 7 bases outside the gene matches. The length of the CDR3 is 15 residues. CDR3 nucleotide sequence: TGTGCCATCAGGGGAGGGACAGGGAGTACCGGGGAGCTGTTTTTT. This gives the protein CAIRGGTGSTGELFF.

There are a few counts of this clone. The same CDR3 can be traced to other DNA sequences in this sample. The chain carries TRBV5-1 and TRBJ1-5; unclear D gene. The germline CDR1 and CDR2 sequences are SGHRS and YFSETQ. V was trimmed by 4 bases and J by 4 bases, leaving 9 bases between them. This CDR3 comprises 13 residues. CDR3 loop: CASSLDTNQPQHF. In DNA, the CDR3 is TGCGCCAGCAGCCTGGATACTAATCAGCCCCAGCATTTT.

The chain uses TRBV28 and TRBJ1-3; tentative D call: TRBD1 (5 bases). This CDR3 comprises 15 residues. Germline loops: CDR1 MDHEN, CDR2 SYDVKM. V was shortened by 5 bases and J by 2 bases, with 13 bases between the two germline ends. The CDR3 region has the DNA TGTGCCAGCAGTAGAGCGGGGGGGGCTGGAAACACCATATATTTT. As protein: CASSRAGGAGNTIYF.

The chain carries TRBV11-1 and TRBJ2-5, with TRBD1 identical over 9 bases. The J segment lost 2 bases and the V segment lost 6 bases, leaving 7 bases of the junction unmatched. CDR1 is SGHAT and CDR2 is FQDESV in the germline V gene (reference sequence). CDR3 length: 15 amino acids. The CDR3 DNA reads as TGTGCCAGCAGAAGATTGACAGGGGGGCAAGAGACCCAGTACTTC. This codes for CASRRLTGGQETQYF.

Remarks on this clone: Germline and junction disagree at one end, which may indicate a read error. The chain recombines TRBV5-5 with TRBJ1-1; D gene ambiguous. Germline V gene data show CDR1 as SGHKS and CDR2 as YYEKEE (reference sequence). The CDR3 runs 13 residues. Here the CDR3 reads CASSLGWSSEAFF. The CDR3 nucleotides are TGTGCCAGCAGTTTAGGATGGAGCTCTGAAGCTTTTTTT. The whole variable domain, remainder taken from reference TRBV5-5 and TRBJ1-1, is DAGVTQSPTHLIKTRGQQVTLRCSPISGHKSVSWYQQVLGQGPQFIFQYYEKEERGRGNFPDRFSARQFPNYSSELNVNALLLGDSALYLCASSLGWSSEAFFGQGTRLTVV.

The chain recombines TRBV30 with TRBJ1-3, with 7 nucleotides matching TRBD1. This CDR3 is built from 14 residues. Germline V gives CDR1 GTSNPN, CDR2 SVGIG (reference sequence). The CDR3 region is CGGSTGRPGNTIYF. The CDR3 DNA sequence: TGTGGCGGTTCGACAGGGCGGCCCGGAAACACCATATATTTT.

The rearrangement links TRBV19 to TRBJ1-5, with D unresolved. CDR3 length: 13 residues. V lost 2 bases, J lost 9 bases, and 11 bases lay in between. The germline V gene encodes CDR1 LNHDA and CDR2 SQIVND (reference sequence). The CDR3 bases are TGTGCCAGTAGTATACGCGGCCTTGGGCCCCAGCATTTT. Translation: CASSIRGLGPQHF.

The chain is built from TRBV3-1 (or the pseudogene TRBV3-2) and TRBJ2-1; 8 nucleotides align to TRBD1. Germline CDR1 LGHDT, CDR2 YNNKEL (reference sequence). This CDR3 spans 15 amino acids. The junction had 6 bases not matched to a gene; V was cut back by 4 bases and J by 4 bases. CDR3: CASSLTGAEYNEQFF. The CDR3 DNA reads TGTGCCAGCAGCCTGACAGGGGCGGAGTACAATGAGCAGTTCTTC.

The genes are TRBV5-1 and TRBJ2-5, with TRBD1 matching 7 bases. CDR3 size: 14 residues. Germline assignment: CDR1 SGHRS and CDR2 YFSETQ. J was trimmed by 5 bases and V by 4 bases; bases with no gene match: 8. CDR3 loop: CASSPDRERETQYF. CDR3 bases: TGCGCCAGCAGCCCCGACAGGGAAAGGGAGACCCAGTACTTC.

On this clone: One junction end does not reproduce the germline sequence, and a read error may be involved. The rearrangement uses TRBV9 and TRBJ2-1; D is unclear. Looked up from germline, CDR1 is SGDLS and CDR2 is YYNGEE. The CDR3 length is 12 residues. CDR3 residues: CASSPSDNEQFF. The CDR3 DNA sequence: TGTGCCAGCAGCCCCTCCGACAATGAGCAGTTCTTC.

V and J are TRBV30 and TRBJ2-1; weak D call: TRBD2 (5 bases). This CDR3 is 12 amino acids long. V lost 1 base, J lost 8 bases, and 9 bases lay in between. Germline assignment: CDR1 GTSNPN and CDR2 SVGIG (reference sequence). The CDR3 DNA follows: TGTGCCTGGAGTGGGACTTCTGATGAGCAGTTCTTC. This codes for CAWSGTSDEQFF.

Worth noting for this clone: Germline is not matched at one junction end, which may reflect a read error. The rearrangement joins TRBV28 to TRBJ1-2; 7 positions agree with TRBD1. Germline V lookup: CDR1 MDHEN, CDR2 SYDVKM. The CDR3 contains 12 residues. The DNA of the CDR3 is TGTGCCAGCAGCATAAATCGACAGGGACGGGGCTTC. As protein: CASSINRQGRGF.

The chain links TRBV18 to TRBJ1-1; a possible D gene is TRBD1 (5 bases). This CDR3 comprises 13 residues. CDR1 KGHSH and CDR2 LQKENI come from the germline V gene. V shed 0 bases and J shed 5 bases, with 7 bases lying between them. The CDR3: CASSPPGGTEAFF. The CDR3, as DNA: TGTGCCAGCTCACCACCGGGGGGGACTGAAGCTTTCTTT.

This sequence joins TRBV11-2 and TRBJ1-3; no reliable D call. The germline gives CDR1 SGHAT, CDR2 FQNNGV. Trimming took off 4 bases at V and 4 bases at J, with 8 bases between the two ends. The CDR3 runs 13 residues. CDR3 nucleotides: TGTGCCAGCAGCTCAGACATGGGAAACACCATATATTTT. This codes for CASSSDMGNTIYF.

The chain employs TRBV6-1 and TRBJ2-7, with TRBD1 identical over 9 bases. The CDR3 spans 15 residues. Germline V gene lookup returns CDR1 MNHNS and CDR2 SASEGT. V was clipped by 2 bases and J by 3 bases; unmatched bases: 5. CDR3 loop: CASSERDRDYYEQYF. For the CDR3, the DNA is TGTGCCAGCAGTGAAAGGGACAGGGATTACTACGAGCAGTACTTC.

The V call is TRBV5-1, the J call TRBJ2-1, with 9 bases lining up with TRBD2. Trimming at V came to 6 bases and at J to 10 bases, leaving 11 bases not matched to a gene. The length of the CDR3 is 14 residues. Looked up from germline, CDR1 is SGHRS and CDR2 is YFSETQ. The DNA for the CDR3 is TGCGCCAGCATTTCAGGTCTGACTAGCGGCGAGCAGTTCTTC. Translated: CASISGLTSGEQFF. Variable domain in full (rest from reference TRBV5-1 and TRBJ2-1): KAGVTQTPRYLIKTRGQQVTLSCSPISGHRSVSWYQQTPGQGLQFLFEYFSETQRNKGNFPGRFSGRQFSNSRSEMNVSTLELGDSALYLCASISGLTSGEQFFGPGTRLTVL.

The chain uses TRBV27 and TRBJ1-1; no firm D call. V gave up 3 bases and J gave up 6 bases, with 8 bases separating them. Germline values: CDR1 MNHEY, CDR2 SMNVEV (reference sequence). There are 12 residues in the CDR3. CDR3 sequence: CASSLDGAEAFF. The DNA for the CDR3 is TGTGCCAGCAGTTTGGACGGGGCTGAAGCTTTCTTT.

The genes are TRBV2 and TRBJ2-1, with D unclear. V shed 8 bases and J shed 9 bases, with 14 bases lying between them. The CDR3 is 12 residues long. Germline values: CDR1 SNHLY, CDR2 FYNNEI. The CDR3: CASHYTASEQFF. In nucleotides, the CDR3 is TGTGCCAGCCATTACACGGCTAGTGAGCAGTTCTTC.

This clone came up a few times. The rearrangement links TRBV7-9 to TRBJ2-3, with TRBD2 matching over 12 bases. The junction had 8 bases not matched to a gene; V was cut back by 5 bases and J by 2 bases. The CDR3 sequence is 17 residues long. Germline CDR1 reads SEHNR; CDR2 reads FQNEAQ (reference sequence). The CDR3 region is CASSLRGLAGLTDTQYF. CDR3 nucleotide sequence: TGTGCCAGCAGCCTAAGAGGACTAGCGGGACTCACAGATACGCAGTATTTT.

The chain uses TRBV3-1 (or the pseudogene TRBV3-2) and TRBJ1-5, with TRBD1 matching over 7 bases. This CDR3 has 13 amino acids. Germline trimming cut 5 bases from V and 5 bases from J; bases unmatched to any gene: 3. Germline V gives CDR1 LGHDT, CDR2 YNNKEL (reference sequence). The DNA of the CDR3 is TGTGCCAGCAGCTCCCAGGGGGATCAGCCCCAGCATTTT. It codes for CASSSQGDQPQHF.

The chain employs TRBV2 and TRBJ1-5; D is possibly TRBD1 (5 bases). CDR3 length: 14 residues. Trimming pared 8 bases from V and 0 bases from J, leaving 11 bases between. Germline-derived CDR1 and CDR2 are SNHLY and FYNNEI. CDR3 bases: TGTGCCAGCGCGACAGTTTATAGCAATCAGCCCCAGCATTTT. Protein product: CASATVYSNQPQHF.

The chain carries TRBV27 and TRBJ2-7; 7 bases are shared with TRBD1. With 1 base clipped from V and 4 bases from J, the junction kept 7 bases outside the gene matches. The CDR3 totals 15 residues. Per the germline V gene, CDR1 is MNHEY and CDR2 is SMNVEV (reference sequence). The CDR3 nucleotides read TGTGCCAGCAGTTTATTAGGGGGCCTGGGTTACGAGCAGTACTTC. Translated, it gives CASSLLGGLGYEQYF.